The rows below give T cell receptor beta chains drawn from one sample of a study of T cells in Graves' hyperthyroidism and ophthalmopathy. TCRdb reprocessed the multiplex PCR reads via MiXCR and lists one record per CDR3 protein. The sample holds hundreds of thousands of distinct CDR3 sequences, about 17% seen once. Input material: blood. The receptors derive from a woman aged 25 to 39 with Graves' hyperthyroidism. Both conserved end residues are part of each CDR3. A D gene is named only where the DNA matches it firmly. Where a row states a size, it is once, few, many or the class of an expanded clone; other rows omit it.

TRBD2	TRBV2	14	many	TRBJ2-1	TGTGCCAGCAGTGCGCGGGAGGGCCTTAATGAGCAGTTCTTC	CASSAREGLNEQFF
NA	TRBV12-3/TRBV12-4	15	NA	TRBJ2-7	TGTGCCAGCAGTTTCGGTCGGCAGGGCTCCTACGAGCAGTACTTC	CASSFGRQGSYEQYF
NA	TRBV7-8	14	many	TRBJ1-1	TGTGCCAGCAGCCCTCGGACAGAAAACACTGAAGCTTTCTTT	CASSPRTENTEAFF
NA	TRBV18	15	many	TRBJ1-1	TGTGCCAGCTCATCCCCGAGCGGTAGGGGGACTGAAGCTTTCTTT	CASSSPSGRGTEAFF
NA	TRBV30	14	many	TRBJ2-2	TGTGCCTGGAGTAAGACAGCGAACACCGGGGAGCTGTTTTTT	CAWSKTANTGELFF
NA	TRBV12-5	15	NA	TRBJ2-2	TGTGCTAGTGGCGGGGAAGGGGTATCGACCGGGGAGCTGTTTTTT	CASGGEGVSTGELFF
NA	TRBV7-2	11	many	TRBJ1-1	TGTGCCAGCAGCCAAGACGGCCGGGCTTTCTTT	CASSQDGRAFF
TRBD2	TRBV20-1	15	few	TRBJ2-1	TGCAGTGCTAGGAGAATAGCGGGGCAGTACAATGAGCAGTTCTTC	CSARRIAGQYNEQFF
NA	TRBV20-1	14	NA	TRBJ2-7	TGCAGTGCTCTAAACCCCCAGGAGGGCTACGAGCAGTACTTC	CSALNPQEGYEQYF
NA	TRBV12-3/TRBV12-4	16	many	TRBJ1-1	TGTGCCAGCAGTTCCGCGGGCAACAGGGAGAACACTGAAGCTTTCTTT	CASSSAGNRENTEAFF
NA	TRBV4-1	15	NA	TRBJ2-1	TGCGCCAGCAAAGAACCCGGGACTCCCTACAATGAGCAGTTCTTC	CASKEPGTPYNEQFF
TRBD2	TRBV20-1	15	NA	TRBJ2-5	TGCAGTGCTAGAGGACTAGCGGGAGCGAGAGAGACCCAGTACTTC	CSARGLAGARETQYF
NA	TRBV5-1	14	many	TRBJ2-1	TGCGCCAGCAGCTCCGGGACACCCTACAATGAGCAGTTCTTC	CASSSGTPYNEQFF
NA	TRBV19	14	many	TRBJ2-7	TGTGCCAGTAGTATCGGGGGATCCTCCTACGAGCAGTACTTC	CASSIGGSSYEQYF
NA	TRBV18	12	NA	TRBJ2-1	TGTGCCAGCTCACCAGGGACTTATGAGCAGTTCTTC	CASSPGTYEQFF
NA	TRBV6-5	17	NA	TRBJ1-1	TGTGCCAGCAGTTACTCGAGATTTGGTCCTATGAACACTGAAGCTTTCTTT	CASSYSRFGPMNTEAFF
NA	TRBV7-2	20	few	TRBJ2-6	TGTGCCAGCAGCCACCGCGGACAGTACAGGGTATCATCTGGGGCCAACGTCCTGACTTTC	CASSHRGQYRVSSGANVLTF
NA	TRBV28	14	few	TRBJ1-5	TGTGCCAGCATAGAATGGGGTAGCAATCAGCCCCAGCATTTT	CASIEWGSNQPQHF
TRBD1	TRBV30	12	many	TRBJ2-7	TGTGCCTGGAGTGCTGACAGGGACGAGCAGTACTTC	CAWSADRDEQYF
TRBD1	TRBV12-3/TRBV12-4	17	few	TRBJ2-2	TGTGCCAGCAGTTTAGGGACAGGGGAGGGGGTGGGACGGGAGCTGTTTTTT	CASSLGTGEGVGRELFF
TRBD2	TRBV28	14	many	TRBJ2-4	TGTGCCAGCAGTTGGACTAGCGGGAAAAACATTCAGTACTTC	CASSWTSGKNIQYF
NA	TRBV9	14	few	TRBJ1-2	TGTGCCAGCGCTGAAGACTGGGGACTTTACGGCTACACCTTC	CASAEDWGLYGYTF
NA	TRBV5-1	14	few	TRBJ2-7	TGCGCCAGCAGCTTGGAGGGACTTACCTACGAGCAGTACTTC	CASSLEGLTYEQYF
NA	TRBV28	14	many	TRBJ2-7	TGTGCCACCCAGTTTACATCCAGGAATAGCGAGCAGTACTTC	CATQFTSRNSEQYF
NA	TRBV20-1	12	many	TRBJ1-1	TGCAGTGCTAGGACAGTCAAGCATGAAGCTTTCTTT	CSARTVKHEAFF
NA	TRBV9	12	NA	TRBJ2-3	TGTGCCAGCAGAGGGGGGGCAGATACGCAGTATTTT	CASRGGADTQYF
NA	TRBV6-6	13	few	TRBJ2-3	TGTGCCAGCAGTTACGGACTTTCCGGTACGCAGTATTTT	CASSYGLSGTQYF
NA	TRBV19	12	many	TRBJ1-2	TGTGCCAGTAGCCGAGGAGTCTATGGCTACACCTTC	CASSRGVYGYTF
TRBD1	TRBV20-1	15	NA	TRBJ2-3	TGCAGTGCTAGTCTGAGGACAGGGCGCACAGATACGCAGTATTTT	CSASLRTGRTDTQYF
TRBD2	TRBV5-6	18	few	TRBJ2-5	TGTGCCAGCAGCTGGCCGCCGGGACTAGCGGGATTCGAAGAGACCCAGTACTTC	CASSWPPGLAGFEETQYF
TRBD2	TRBV5-1	14	NA	TRBJ2-5	TGCGCCAGCAGCCGGAGGACTAGGGGAGAGACCCAGTACTTC	CASSRRTRGETQYF
NA	TRBV27	16	NA	TRBJ2-1	TGTGCCAGCAGTCCCGGGGGCGGAGCTGTCTACAATGAGCAGTTCTTC	CASSPGGGAVYNEQFF
TRBD2	TRBV7-9	18	few	TRBJ2-3	TGTGCCAGCAGCTTAGCGCACCTGACTAGCGGTCGGACAGATACGCAGTATTTT	CASSLAHLTSGRTDTQYF